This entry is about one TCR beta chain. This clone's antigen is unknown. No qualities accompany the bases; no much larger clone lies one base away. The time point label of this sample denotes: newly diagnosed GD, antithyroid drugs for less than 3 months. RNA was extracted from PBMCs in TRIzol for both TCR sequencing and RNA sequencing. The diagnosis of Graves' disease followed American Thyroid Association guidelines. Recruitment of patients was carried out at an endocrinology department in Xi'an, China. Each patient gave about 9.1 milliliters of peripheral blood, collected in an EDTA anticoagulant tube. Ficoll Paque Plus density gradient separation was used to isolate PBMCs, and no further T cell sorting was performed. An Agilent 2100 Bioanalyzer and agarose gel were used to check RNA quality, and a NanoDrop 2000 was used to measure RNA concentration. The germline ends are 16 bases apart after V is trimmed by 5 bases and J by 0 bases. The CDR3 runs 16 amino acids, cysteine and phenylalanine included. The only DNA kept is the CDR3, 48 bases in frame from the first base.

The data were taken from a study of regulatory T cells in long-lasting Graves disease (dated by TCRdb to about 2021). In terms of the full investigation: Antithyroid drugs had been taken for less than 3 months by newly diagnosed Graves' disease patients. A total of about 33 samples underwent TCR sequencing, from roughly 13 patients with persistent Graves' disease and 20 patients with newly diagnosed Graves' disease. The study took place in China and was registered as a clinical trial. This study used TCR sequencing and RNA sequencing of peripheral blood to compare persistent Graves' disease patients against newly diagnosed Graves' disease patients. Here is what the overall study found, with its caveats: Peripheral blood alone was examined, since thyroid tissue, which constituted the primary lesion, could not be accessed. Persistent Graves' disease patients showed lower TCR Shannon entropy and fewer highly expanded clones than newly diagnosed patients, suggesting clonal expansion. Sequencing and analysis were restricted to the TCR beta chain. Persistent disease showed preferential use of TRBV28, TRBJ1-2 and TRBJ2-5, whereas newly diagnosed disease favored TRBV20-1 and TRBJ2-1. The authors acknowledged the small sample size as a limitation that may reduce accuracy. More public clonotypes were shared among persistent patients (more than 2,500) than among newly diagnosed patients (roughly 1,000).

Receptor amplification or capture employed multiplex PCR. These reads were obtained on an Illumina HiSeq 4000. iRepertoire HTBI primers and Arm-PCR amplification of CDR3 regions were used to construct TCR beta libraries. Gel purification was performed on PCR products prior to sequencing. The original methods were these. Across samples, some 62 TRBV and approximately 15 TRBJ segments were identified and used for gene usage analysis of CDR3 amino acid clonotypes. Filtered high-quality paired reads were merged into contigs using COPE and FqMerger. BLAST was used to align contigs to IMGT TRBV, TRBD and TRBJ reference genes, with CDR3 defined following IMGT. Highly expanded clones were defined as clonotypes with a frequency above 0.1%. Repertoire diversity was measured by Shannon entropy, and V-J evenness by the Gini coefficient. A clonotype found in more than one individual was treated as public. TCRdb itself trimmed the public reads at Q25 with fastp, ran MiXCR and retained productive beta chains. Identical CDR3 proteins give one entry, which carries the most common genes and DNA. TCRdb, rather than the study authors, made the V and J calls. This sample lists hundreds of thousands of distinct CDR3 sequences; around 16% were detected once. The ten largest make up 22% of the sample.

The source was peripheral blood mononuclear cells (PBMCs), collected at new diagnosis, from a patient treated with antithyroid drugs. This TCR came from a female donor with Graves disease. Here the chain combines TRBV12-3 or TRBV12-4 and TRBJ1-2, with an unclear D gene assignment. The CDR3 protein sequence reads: CASSPAPGYSNYGYTF. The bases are TGTGCCAGCAGTCCAGCGCCGGGATACTCTAACTATGGCTACACCTTC.